Described below is a single TCR beta chain sequence and its context. Its specificity is not known. With constant-segment primers, 5'RACE yielded cDNA libraries of TCR alpha and TCR beta that carried sample barcodes and UMIs. MiXCR was run by TCRdb on the 5' RACE reads, yielding one entry per CDR3 protein. The sample shows 540,000 or so distinct CDR3 sequences, approximately 20% of them seen only once. The source of the sample is a study of T-cell memory formation after mild COVID-19. The wider study: Across donors, TCR clusters were largely donor specific.

Study-wide results and limits: In pre-infection memory, a portion of responding clones appeared, which suggested that cross-reactive memory joined.

There are 15 residues in the CDR3. J gave up 6 bases and V 0 bases, and 8 bases lay outside the gene matches. The germline V gene has CDR1 MNHEY and CDR2 SVGAGI. The receptor was isolated from an adult woman who had mild COVID-19 (a few samples of this study predate the infection). Cell type and time point are not known. The sample taken for sequencing was PBMCs or a T cell subset sorted from them (not recorded which). The V gene is TRBV6-5, the J gene TRBJ2-7; 7 bases map to TRBD2. The CDR3 is CASSYSNRGELEQYF. The CDR3 DNA follows: TGTGCCAGCAGTTACTCAAATCGGGGGGAGCTCGAGCAGTACTTC.